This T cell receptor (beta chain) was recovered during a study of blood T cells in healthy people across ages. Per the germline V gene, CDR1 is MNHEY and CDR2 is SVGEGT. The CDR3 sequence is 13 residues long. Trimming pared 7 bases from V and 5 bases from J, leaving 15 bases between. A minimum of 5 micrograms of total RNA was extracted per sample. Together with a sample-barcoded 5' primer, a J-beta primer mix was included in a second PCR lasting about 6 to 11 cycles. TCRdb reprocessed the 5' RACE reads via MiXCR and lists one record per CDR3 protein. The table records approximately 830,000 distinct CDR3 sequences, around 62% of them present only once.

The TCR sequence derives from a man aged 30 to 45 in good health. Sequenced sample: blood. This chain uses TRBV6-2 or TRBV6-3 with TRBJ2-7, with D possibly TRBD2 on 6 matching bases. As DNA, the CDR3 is TGTGCCAGCACTCTAGGGGAGGTAAACGAGCAGTACTTC. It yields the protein CASTLGEVNEQYF.